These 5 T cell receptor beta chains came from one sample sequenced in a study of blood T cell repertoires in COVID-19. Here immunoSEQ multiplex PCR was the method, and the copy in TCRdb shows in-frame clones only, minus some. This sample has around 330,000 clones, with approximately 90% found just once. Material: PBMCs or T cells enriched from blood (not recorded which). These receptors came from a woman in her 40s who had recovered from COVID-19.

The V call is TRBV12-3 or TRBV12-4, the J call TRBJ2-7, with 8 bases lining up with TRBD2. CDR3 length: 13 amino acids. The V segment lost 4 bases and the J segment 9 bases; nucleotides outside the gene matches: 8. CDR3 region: CASSSELAATQYF. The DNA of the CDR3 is TGTGCCAGCAGTTCGGAACTAGCGGCGACGCAGTACTTC.

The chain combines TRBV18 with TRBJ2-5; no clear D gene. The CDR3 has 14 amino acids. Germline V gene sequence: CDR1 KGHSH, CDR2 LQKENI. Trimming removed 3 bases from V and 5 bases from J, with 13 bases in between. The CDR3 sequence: CASSPHQLEETQYF. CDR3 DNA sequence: TGTGCCAGCTCACCTCACCAGCTGGAGGAGACCCAGTACTTC.

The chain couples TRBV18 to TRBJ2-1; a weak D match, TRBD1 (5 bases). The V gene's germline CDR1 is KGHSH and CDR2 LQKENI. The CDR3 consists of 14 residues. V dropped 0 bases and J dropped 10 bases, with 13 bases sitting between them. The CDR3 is CASSPPGVDLEQFF. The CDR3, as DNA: TGTGCCAGCTCACCACCAGGGGTCGATTTGGAGCAGTTCTTC. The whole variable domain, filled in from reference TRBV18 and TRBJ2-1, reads NAGVMQNPRHLVRRRGQEARLRCSPMKGHSHVYWYRQLPEEGLKFMVYLQKENIIDESGMPKERFSAEFPKEGPSILRIQQVVRGDSAAYFCASSPPGVDLEQFFGPGTRLTVL.

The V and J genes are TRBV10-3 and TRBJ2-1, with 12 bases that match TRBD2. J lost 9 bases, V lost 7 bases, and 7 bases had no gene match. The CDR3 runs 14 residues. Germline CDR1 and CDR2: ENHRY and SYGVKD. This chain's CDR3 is CAIKPGLAGTEQFF. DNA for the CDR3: TGTGCCATCAAGCCGGGACTAGCGGGCACTGAGCAGTTCTTC.

The CDR3 spells CASSFKSHGLEQFF. The CDR3 coding sequence is TGTGCCAGCAGTTTTAAGTCCCACGGTCTAGAGCAGTTCTTC. The chain joins TRBV27 to TRBJ2-1; no definite D call. Germline V CDR1 and CDR2: MNHEY, SMNVEV (reference sequence). V was pared by 3 bases and J by 10 bases, with 16 bases between. The CDR3 runs to 14 residues.